This T cell receptor (beta chain) was found in a study of identical twins. TCRdb reprocessed the 5' RACE reads with MiXCR, giving one entry per CDR3 protein. The data contain fewer than 500,000 distinct CDR3 sequences, 20% to 30% of them singletons. Regarding this clonotype: Its antigen remains unidentified.

The study, taken as a whole, reports: Reduced insertions were recorded for abundant cord blood beta clonotypes, with no such pattern in memory repertoires.

These data were also filed under a second study, of T cells expressing NK-cell markers. According to that study: NKG2C+ dominant clonotypes from several donors made up roughly 1.0-7.5% of CD8+ T cells.

This clonotype was sampled from a woman aged 18 to 35 in good health. Material: CD4+ T cells sorted from blood.

The CDR3 loop reads CASSLFLGNEQFF. CDR3 nucleotides: TGCGCCAGCAGCTTATTTTTAGGGAATGAGCAGTTCTTC. The chain is built from TRBV5-1 and TRBJ2-1; D gene ambiguous. Germline V lookup: CDR1 SGHRS, CDR2 YFSETQ. The CDR3 has 13 amino acids. Between the trimmed V and J ends, which lost 2 bases and 7 bases, there was a span of 10 bases.